The 10 T cell receptor beta chains below come from one sample, sequenced in a study of T cells in Graves' hyperthyroidism and ophthalmopathy. Amplified TCR beta CDR3 regions came from RNA transcripts. HTBI primers drove first-round RT-PCR of the TCR CDR3. TCRdb analysed the multiplex PCR reads with MiXCR anew, one entry per CDR3 protein. Here the sample spans approximately 430,000 distinct CDR3 sequences, roughly 14% being singletons. Sequencing was done on a sample of blood. The receptors here all came from a man between 18 and 29 years old with Graves' ophthalmopathy.

At least ten counts were recorded for this clonotype. The chain uses TRBV20-1 and TRBJ2-1, with 11 bases identical to TRBD1. Germline assignment: CDR1 DFQATT and CDR2 SNEGSKA (reference sequence). The CDR3 sequence is 14 residues long. V was clipped by 5 bases and J by 9 bases; unmatched bases: 9. This CDR3 is CSAHPDRGLSEQFF. The CDR3 nucleotides read TGCAGTGCTCATCCGGACAGGGGGCTTAGTGAGCAGTTCTTC.

Regarding this clonotype: This may stem from a read error, because a much larger clone lies one nucleotide away. In DNA form, the CDR3 reads TGTGCCAGCAGTTACCGGGACCACACAGATACGCAGTATTTT. Protein: CASSYRDHTDTQYF. The rearrangement uses TRBV6-9 and TRBJ2-3, with D perhaps being TRBD1 or TRBD2 (5 bases each). Germline lookup yields CDR1 MNHGY and CDR2 SVAAGI. The V end lost 3 bases, the J end lost 2 bases, and 9 bases lay between the germline ends. The CDR3 is 14 amino acids.

This clonotype occurred many times. The gene calls are TRBV11-2 and TRBJ2-2; D unclear. Trimming took 5 bases from V and 4 from J, leaving 20 bases between them. The CDR3 is 17 amino acids. CDR1 and CDR2 from the germline V gene are SGHAT and FQNNGV. The DNA of the CDR3 is TGTGCCAGCAGCCCTACGGTGGCCGTGGAGCTCACCGGGGAGCTGTTTTTT. Protein product: CASSPTVAVELTGELFF.

This clonotype was seen at least ten times. J is TRBJ1-5 and V is TRBV4-1; tentative D call: TRBD1 (5 bases). This CDR3 comprises 15 residues. V lost 0 bases to trimming and J lost 6 bases, with 12 bases between them. CDR1 is MGHRA and CDR2 is YSYEKL in the germline V gene. The CDR3: CASSQEEQGRQPQHF. Written as DNA, the CDR3 is TGCGCCAGCAGCCAAGAGGAGCAGGGCCGTCAGCCCCAGCATTTT.

J is TRBJ2-1 and V is TRBV3-1; 10 bases match TRBD2. The CDR3 totals 21 residues. The V and J ends lost 1 base and 5 bases, in that order; junction bases with no gene match: 20. Germline values: CDR1 LGHDT, CDR2 YNNKEL (reference sequence). The CDR3 spells CASSQVRGQREGPPTHNEQFF. The CDR3 DNA sequence: TGTGCCAGCAGCCAAGTCAGGGGTCAGCGGGAGGGCCCCCCCACACACAATGAGCAGTTCTTC.

Worth noting for this clonotype: A single base separates this from a much larger clone, so it may be a read error. The chain employs TRBV28 and TRBJ1-4, with D hard to call. The CDR3 runs to 15 residues. Germline CDR1 MDHEN, CDR2 SYDVKM. The germline V and J ends were trimmed by 8 bases and 2 bases, with 15 bases remaining between them. The CDR3 is CASGPLAETNEKLFF. For the CDR3, the DNA is TGTGCCAGCGGTCCCCTTGCGGAGACTAATGAAAAACTGTTTTTT. Drawing the rest from reference TRBV28 and TRBJ1-4, the complete variable domain is DVKVTQSSRYLVKRTGEKVFLECVQDMDHENMFWYRQDPGLGLRLIYFSYDVKMKEKGDIPEGYSVSREKKERFSLILESASTNQTSMYLCASGPLAETNEKLFFGSGTQLSVL.

CDR3 DNA sequence: TGTGCCAGCAGTATAGCGGGGTCCAATGAGCAGTTCTTC. This codes for CASSIAGSNEQFF. The V call is TRBV27, the J call TRBJ2-1, with 8 positions matching TRBD2. This CDR3 is 13 amino acids long. CDR1 is MNHEY and CDR2 is SMNVEV in the germline V gene (reference sequence). J gave up 6 bases and V 5 bases, and 3 bases lay outside the gene matches.

At least ten counts were recorded for this clonotype. The rearrangement joins TRBV14 to TRBJ1-1, with 7 bases matching TRBD1. Trimming took 4 bases from V and 3 from J; bases not matched to a gene: 8. Germline CDR1 reads SGHDN; CDR2 reads FVKESK. The length of the CDR3 is 15 residues. CDR3 in DNA: TGTGCCAGCAGCCTTCGACAGGGTGGGGACACTGAAGCTTTCTTT. Translation gives CASSLRQGGDTEAFF. The full variable domain, in which reference TRBV14 and TRBJ1-1 provide the parts outside the CDR3, is EAGVTQFPSHSVIEKGQTVTLRCDPISGHDNLYWYRRVMGKEIKFLLHFVKESKQDESGMPNNRFLAERTGGTYSTLKVQPAELEDSGVYFCASSLRQGGDTEAFFGQGTRLTVV.

In its sample, this clonotype was seen a few times. This chain joins TRBV2 and TRBJ1-2; D may be TRBD1 (6 bases). This CDR3 has 18 residues. The ends were cut back, 2 bases at V and 2 bases at J, with 21 bases in the middle. Germline-derived CDR1 and CDR2 are SNHLY and FYNNEI. The CDR3 sequence is CASSEQGGRTGRNYGYTF. CDR3 DNA sequence: TGTGCCAGCAGTGAACAAGGGGGTAGAACAGGGAGGAACTATGGCTACACCTTC.

There are many counts of this clonotype. The chain combines TRBV2 with TRBJ2-3; D gene uncertain. The CDR3 has 11 residues. Trimming cost V 7 bases and J 2 bases, with 4 bases left between them. Germline CDR1 SNHLY, CDR2 FYNNEI. CDR3 sequence reads: CASTATDTQYF. As DNA, the CDR3 is TGTGCCAGCACCGCCACAGATACGCAGTATTTT. Using reference TRBV2 and TRBJ2-3 for the parts outside the CDR3, the full variable domain is EPEVTQTPSHQVTQMGQEVILRCVPISNHLYFYWYRQILGQKVEFLVSFYNNEISEKSEIFDDQFSVERPDGSNFTLKIRSTKLEDSAMYFCASTATDTQYFGPGTRLTVL.